This is a list of T cell receptor beta chains from one sample in a study of T-cell memory formation after mild COVID-19. TCRdb ran MiXCR on the 5' RACE reads and lists one entry per CDR3 protein. The sample records 350,000 to 500,000 distinct CDR3 sequences, about a sixth being singletons. Sequencing was performed on PBMCs or a T cell subset sorted from them (not recorded which). The receptor set was obtained from a man between 18 and 29 years old who had mild COVID-19 (a few samples of this study predate the infection). Cell type and time point are not known. Both conserved end residues are part of each CDR3. The D gene is left open where the match is weak. Some rows mark clone size as missing; the rest say once, few, many or name a class of expanded clone.

TRBD1,TRBJ2-1,few,TRBV28,CASTPTGGMGNEQFF,TGTGCCAGCACCCCCACAGGGGGCATGGGCAATGAGCAGTTCTTC
NA,TRBJ1-2,once,TRBV12-3/TRBV12-4,CASSRRTNYGYTF,TGTGCCAGCAGCCGAAGAACTAACTATGGCTACACCTTC
NA,TRBJ2-3,few,TRBV15,CATSRVWGFTDTQYF,TGTGCCACCAGCAGAGTTTGGGGTTTCACAGATACGCAGTATTTT
NA,TRBJ2-7,NA,TRBV20-1,CSAPGQLNEQYF,TGCAGTGCTCCCGGACAGCTCAACGAGCAGTACTTC
NA,TRBJ2-3,NA,TRBV12-3/TRBV12-4,CASTRARGASDTQYF,TGTGCCAGCACTCGGGCACGGGGGGCCTCAGATACGCAGTATTTT
TRBD1,TRBJ2-1,NA,TRBV4-1,CASSQYPGQGDNEQFF,TGCGCCAGCAGCCAATACCCGGGACAGGGGGACAATGAGCAGTTCTTC
NA,TRBJ1-5,many,TRBV10-3,CAISESEGSHFYQPQHF,TGTGCCATCAGTGAGTCCGAGGGGTCCCACTTCTATCAGCCCCAGCATTTT
TRBD2,TRBJ2-7,few,TRBV4-1,CASRPTSGVYEQYF,TGCGCCAGCAGACCGACTAGCGGGGTCTACGAGCAGTACTTC
NA,TRBJ2-1,many,TRBV20-1,CSARPAGPASHEQFF,TGCAGTGCTAGGCCGGCGGGTCCGGCCAGCCATGAGCAGTTCTTC
NA,TRBJ2-7,few,TRBV19,CASSDHVAGAEQYF,TGTGCCAGTAGCGACCACGTGGCAGGGGCCGAGCAGTACTTC
NA,TRBJ1-1,NA,TRBV29-1,CSVAGHISNTEAFF,TGCAGCGTTGCAGGTCACATCTCGAACACTGAAGCTTTCTTT
NA,TRBJ2-7,NA,TRBV7-9,CASSLKGVPYEQYF,TGTGCCAGCAGCTTAAAGGGAGTACCCTACGAGCAGTACTTC
NA,TRBJ2-7,few,TRBV12-3/TRBV12-4,CASGRQVEYEQYF,TGTGCCAGCGGGCGACAGGTAGAATACGAGCAGTACTTC
NA,TRBJ1-1,few,TRBV7-3,CASSGGREDTEAFF,TGTGCCAGCAGCGGAGGTAGGGAGGACACTGAAGCTTTCTTT
NA,TRBJ2-2,few,TRBV5-1,CASSFRQPGANTGELFF,TGCGCCAGCAGCTTCCGACAGCCGGGTGCGAACACCGGGGAGCTGTTTTTT
NA,TRBJ1-1,many,TRBV11-2,CASSLDRHGEAFF,TGTGCCAGCAGCTTAGACCGCCACGGTGAAGCTTTCTTT
NA,TRBJ2-5,few,TRBV6-5,CASSYSGRTGETQYF,TGTGCCAGCAGTTACTCGGGCCGGACCGGGGAGACCCAGTACTTC
NA,TRBJ2-5,NA,TRBV5-6,CASSRAGAPETQYF,TGTGCCAGCAGCCGGGCGGGGGCCCCAGAGACCCAGTACTTC
NA,TRBJ2-3,NA,TRBV4-1,CASSQAGPRRGDTQYF,TGCGCCAGCAGCCAAGCGGGCCCCCGTAGGGGAGATACGCAGTATTTT
TRBD1,TRBJ1-1,NA,TRBV7-9,CASRGTGNMNTEAFF,TGTGCCAGCAGAGGGACAGGGAATATGAACACTGAAGCTTTCTTT
TRBD2,TRBJ2-1,many,TRBV7-2,CASSLLAGAYNEQFF,TGTGCCAGCAGCTTGCTAGCGGGGGCCTACAATGAGCAGTTCTTC
NA,TRBJ2-3,few,TRBV5-1,CASAPALDTQYF,TGCGCCAGCGCCCCCGCACTGGATACGCAGTATTTT
NA,TRBJ1-1,few,TRBV30,CAWSVGTEAFF,TGTGCCTGGAGTGTCGGTACTGAAGCTTTCTTT
NA,TRBJ2-2,few,TRBV7-3,CASSSRTRGTGELFF,TGTGCCAGCAGCTCCCGAACTAGGGGGACCGGGGAGCTGTTTTTT
TRBD2,TRBJ2-7,few,TRBV9,CASSAAGGPFEQYF,TGTGCCAGCAGCGCAGCGGGGGGGCCCTTCGAGCAGTACTTC
TRBD2,TRBJ2-5,NA,TRBV27,CASSLLAGIQETQYF,TGTGCCAGCAGTTTACTAGCGGGGATCCAAGAGACCCAGTACTTC
TRBD2,TRBJ2-1,NA,TRBV20-1,CSVTSGDYYNEQFF,TGCAGTGTCACGAGTGGGGACTACTACAATGAGCAGTTCTTC
TRBD1,TRBJ2-7,NA,TRBV18,CASSARTGNYEQYF,TGTGCCAGCTCAGCTCGGACAGGGAATTACGAGCAGTACTTC
NA,TRBJ1-5,NA,TRBV7-2,CASSFQGRPQHF,TGTGCCAGCAGCTTTCAGGGGCGGCCCCAGCATTTT
NA,TRBJ1-2,NA,TRBV4-1,CASSLQGLPDYGYTF,TGCGCCAGCAGCTTACAGGGACTCCCTGACTATGGCTACACCTTC
NA,TRBJ2-2,few,TRBV6-6,CASNQRDTGELFF,TGTGCCAGCAATCAACGGGACACCGGGGAGCTGTTTTTT
NA,TRBJ2-1,NA,TRBV12-3/TRBV12-4,CASTSPRGSYNEQFF,TGTGCCAGCACCTCACCCAGGGGTTCCTACAATGAGCAGTTCTTC
TRBD2,TRBJ2-7,few,TRBV10-3,CATVAGGTYEQYF,TGTGCCACTGTAGCGGGGGGAACCTACGAGCAGTACTTC
TRBD2,TRBJ2-1,few,TRBV12-3/TRBV12-4,CASSLRGGHIEQFF,TGTGCCAGCAGTTTACGGGGGGGCCATATTGAGCAGTTCTTC
NA,TRBJ1-1,NA,TRBV5-1,CASSPGPGRWNTEAFF,TGCGCCAGCAGCCCAGGCCCGGGACGTTGGAACACTGAAGCTTTCTTT
NA,TRBJ1-1,few,TRBV5-4,CASSLDDRPETEAFF,TGTGCCAGCAGCTTGGATGACAGGCCAGAAACTGAAGCTTTCTTT
NA,TRBJ1-5,many,TRBV4-1,CASSQGRGGSNQPQHF,TGCGCCAGCAGCCAAGGCAGGGGAGGGAGCAATCAGCCCCAGCATTTT
NA,TRBJ2-1,few,TRBV4-1,CASSREDWNNEQFF,TGCGCCAGCAGCCGAGAGGACTGGAACAATGAGCAGTTCTTC
NA,TRBJ1-1,few,TRBV5-1,CASSWGPGQTEAFF,TGCGCCAGCAGCTGGGGACCGGGACAAACTGAAGCTTTCTTT
TRBD2,TRBJ2-1,NA,TRBV20-1,CSARDGGGVHNHNEQFF,TGCAGTGCTAGAGATGGCGGGGGGGTACACAACCACAATGAGCAGTTCTTC
NA,TRBJ1-2,NA,TRBV6-5,CASSPTDLYGYTF,TGTGCCAGCAGTCCAACCGACCTCTATGGCTACACCTTC
TRBD2,TRBJ2-4,many,TRBV7-2,CASSRSGGNIQYF,TGTGCCAGCAGCCGTAGCGGGGGTAACATTCAGTACTTC
NA,TRBJ2-7,NA,TRBV29-1,CSVEWQGFPYEQYF,TGCAGCGTTGAATGGCAGGGGTTCCCCTACGAGCAGTACTTC
TRBD1,TRBJ1-1,NA,TRBV20-1,CSARNRDRGLGEAFF,TGCAGTGCTCGTAACCGGGACAGGGGGCTCGGTGAAGCTTTCTTT
NA,TRBJ2-3,few,TRBV7-2,CASSITGGTDTQYF,TGTGCCAGCAGCATCACGGGGGGCACAGATACGCAGTATTTT
TRBD2,TRBJ2-1,NA,TRBV6-4,CASSDSPTALAGSPYNEQFF,TGTGCCAGCAGTGACTCCCCTACGGCGCTAGCGGGGTCCCCCTACAATGAGCAGTTCTTC
NA,TRBJ2-5,few,TRBV7-9,CASSLAWGQETQYF,TGTGCCAGCAGCTTAGCGTGGGGGCAAGAGACCCAGTACTTC
NA,TRBJ2-1,NA,TRBV19,CASSNVGGNEQFF,TGTGCCAGTAGTAATGTCGGGGGCAATGAGCAGTTCTTC
TRBD2,TRBJ2-3,NA,TRBV7-2,CASSGTSGGDTQYF,TGTGCCAGCAGCGGGACTAGCGGGGGGGATACGCAGTATTTT